This T cell receptor (beta chain) was identified during a study of shared clonotypes between healthy human individuals (dated by TCRdb to the early 2020s). In the study overall: The cohort comprised a couple of women and a few men aged 18 to 49 years. For each donor, CD4 naive and CD4 memory were each given three plates, CD8 naive was given two plates, and CD8 memory was given one plate. To estimate repertoire size and how much clonotypes are shared between individuals, the study performed deep sequencing of blood TCR repertoires from about 5 healthy adults. Libraries were prepared and TCR repertoires were sequenced by different laboratories using diverse techniques, in order to increase sequencing depth and limit assay-specific biases. Between about 0.94 and 8.9 billion PBMCs per donor were obtained by leukapheresis.

CD8 naive samples were CD45RO-negative cells positively selected for CCR7, giving a CD45RA+CCR7+ population that excluded TemRA cells. The donors were healthy, HIV-negative adults who had no recently reported acute infections or vaccinations. Every donor was a Caucasian adult living in Nashville, Tennessee, USA. After blood collection by leukapheresis, PBMCs were isolated using Ficoll-Histopaque density gradient centrifugation and then cryopreserved in the vapor phase of liquid nitrogen. Analytical flow cytometry was used to check the purity and quantity of each magnetically sorted T cell population. Each sorted fraction had its genomic DNA isolated and then quantified by UV absorbance on a Nanodrop 2000c. TCR CDR3 regions were amplified from genomic DNA by multiplex PCR using the deep immunoSEQ assay. Extracted genomic DNA from each cell subset was spread evenly across all wells of several immunoSEQ 96-well plates, with each plate serving as a replicate. For sorted subsets, 200 ng of genomic DNA, equivalent to 25,000 to 35,000 T cell genomes, went into each replicate PCR. Purified libraries were quantified with a Qubit 3.0 fluorometer, sized on a Bioanalyzer 2100, and re-quantified with the KAPA Library Quantification kit. Each immunoSEQ 96-well plate was sequenced on its own single-read 150-cycle Illumina NextSeq 550 flow cell. Per the authors' processing: Because only junctional sequences without quality scores were contained in the immunoSEQ output, filtering matching that applied to full-length reads could not be performed. Sequences were annotated with PyIR, a Python wrapper for IgBLAST v1.9, using IMGT germline references to assign V/J genes and CDR3. Reads were filtered out if the reads had weak V/J assignments (E-value above 1e-6), no CDR3, stop codons, out-of-frame junctions, or ambiguous translated residues. V3J clonotypes were defined as sequences sharing the same inferred V gene, J gene, and CDR3 amino acid sequence. To compute the percentage overlap between repertoires, the number of shared unique clonotypes was divided by the size of the smaller repertoire. Richness of each repertoire was evaluated using RTK rarefaction, the Chao1 estimator, and Recon v2.1 estimates of unobserved clonotypes. Generation probabilities were computed with OLGA for all TCRbeta clonotypes obtained by the gDNA method from several donors. TCRdb provides this immuneACCESS table in a form limited to in-frame rearrangements. Some clones are lacking; in checked studies, under half of them reflect an unresolved V gene, and why the rest are absent is not known. V and J calls and clone size follow that table, whereas D and trimming were derived from the DNA. The sample table holds about 2.1 million clones, of which under 95% were seen once. The ten largest clonotypes hold 1.5% to 2% of the sample.

A note on this clone: What antigen it recognizes has not been identified. Base qualities are not recorded, but no much larger clone differs from it by a single base.

Trimming accounts for 5 bases at V and 4 bases at J, while the number of junction bases matched to no gene is 9. Including the terminal cysteine and phenylalanine, the CDR3 comprises 15 residues. Solely the CDR3 DNA is kept, with 45 bases framed from the first base. In the germline V gene (reference sequence), CDR1 corresponds to MNHNY and CDR2 to SVGAGI. Study-wide conclusions, independent of this receptor: Across four donors, about 5% of naive CD4, approximately 3.6% of naive CD8, 2% to 2.5% of memory CD4, and 0.3% to 0.45% of memory CD8 clonotypes were shared. Compared with non-shared clonotypes, the clonotypes found in all four sorted-subset donors had higher generation probabilities. Pairwise subsampling indicated that sequencing depth was expected to affect the degree of clonotype sharing among donors. Because the study included a small number of donors, the genetic and exposure-history diversity represented was limited. Even with the large sequencing depth, rarefaction of the sorted-subset datasets indicated that sequencing was incomplete. Only blood was sampled, and tissue TCR repertoires likely differ from those in blood. Naive subsets generally had larger estimated clonotype richness than memory subsets did.

Recombination linked TRBV6-6 to TRBJ2-3; 7 bases in the middle match TRBD2. The receptor comes from a man in his late teens or twenties in good health. Some clones in this sample may be carry-over from other donors' samples. Sequenced sample: naive CD8+ T cells from PBMCs. The sample's cell subset or site label, decoded: CD45RA+CCR7+. This receptor has the CDR3 CASSPGLLRSDTQYF. The bases read TGTGCCAGCAGTCCGGGACTACTGAGGTCAGATACGCAGTATTTT.